These 28 T cell receptor beta chains were sequenced from one sample in a study of OX40 agonist ivuxolimab in advanced cancers. Profiling relied on immunoSEQ multiplex PCR, and the TCRdb table lists in-frame clones only, not all of them. The sample holds about 35,000 clones, about 83% seen once. The specimen comprised CD4+ or CD8+ T cells sorted from blood, sampled in a trial of the OX40 agonist ivuxolimab. The receptors originated from an adult with an advanced solid tumor such as melanoma, head and neck, liver or kidney cancer.

The chain carries TRBV21-1 and TRBJ2-1. TRBV21-1 has pseudogene status. The CDR3 totals 17 residues. The CDR3: CASSNEGTQDRYNEQFF. The DNA for the CDR3 is TGTGCCAGCAGCAATGAGGGGACCCAGGACCGTTACAATGAGCAGTTCTTC.

The J gene is TRBJ1-2, the V gene TRBV28; D unclear. The CDR3 is 16 amino acids. Trimming stripped 6 bases from V and 6 bases from J, with 23 bases between. Looked up from germline, CDR1 is MDHEN and CDR2 is SYDVKM. The CDR3 sequence is CASSFVLWEPRDGYTF. For the CDR3, the DNA is TGTGCCAGCAGCTTCGTTCTATGGGAACCCCGGGATGGCTACACCTTC.

The J gene is TRBJ1-4, the V gene TRBV18, with D possibly TRBD1 on 6 matching bases. With 3 bases removed from V and 5 bases from J, the gap between germline ends came to 13 bases. This CDR3 region has 15 residues. CDR1 and CDR2 from the germline V gene are KGHSH and LQKENI. The CDR3 loop is CASSPRQVSNEKLFF. The CDR3, as DNA: TGTGCCAGCTCACCCCGACAGGTATCGAATGAAAAACTGTTTTTT.

CDR3 in DNA: TGCGCCAGCAGCTTCCAAGAGACCCAGTACTTC. Translating it yields CASSFQETQYF. The J gene is TRBJ2-5, the V gene TRBV5-1; D unclear. The CDR3 length is 11 residues. Germline CDR1 SGHRS, CDR2 YFSETQ. Trimming removed 2 bases at V and 1 base at J, with 0 bases between.

The chain has TRBV18 and TRBJ2-7; 16 bases fit TRBD2. The germline CDR1 and CDR2 sequences are KGHSH and LQKENI. This CDR3 comprises 17 residues. The V segment lost 0 bases and the J segment 1 base; nucleotides outside the gene matches: 0. Here the CDR3 reads CASSPPGLAGGSYEQYF. The CDR3, as DNA: TGTGCCAGCTCACCACCGGGACTAGCGGGAGGGTCCTACGAGCAGTACTTC.

The rearrangement links TRBV5-1 to TRBJ2-2; tentatively, D is TRBD2 (6 bases). The CDR3 sequence is 16 residues long. Germline CDR1 is SGHRS and CDR2 is YFSETQ. The V end lost 0 bases, the J end lost 5 bases, and 14 bases lay between the germline ends. CDR3 residues: CASSLAGGRVTGELFF. CDR3 sequence (DNA): TGCGCCAGCAGCTTGGCCGGGGGAAGGGTAACCGGGGAGCTGTTTTTT.

The rearrangement joins TRBV6-6 to TRBJ2-7, with 7 positions matching TRBD1. The V gene's germline CDR1 is MNHNY and CDR2 SVGAGI (reference sequence). J lost 1 base, V lost 2 bases, and 2 bases had no gene match. This CDR3 has 14 residues. DNA for the CDR3: TGTGCCAGCAGTTACCTGGGACAGTCCTACGAGCAGTACTTC. It encodes CASSYLGQSYEQYF.

This clone was observed once. A junction boundary mismatches the germline segment, possibly from a read error. The chain employs TRBV6-5 and TRBJ2-7; 9 bases align to TRBD1. Per the germline V gene, CDR1 is MNHEY and CDR2 is SVGAGI. There are 15 residues in the CDR3. The chain's CDR3 is CASSYRWTGDYEQHF. CDR3 coding DNA: TGTGCCAGCAGTTATCGTTGGACAGGGGACTACGAGCAGCACTTC.

The table lists this clone with a few counts. The chain employs TRBV4-1 and TRBJ2-2; D is perhaps TRBD2 (6 bases). Germline CDR1 MGHRA, CDR2 YSYEKL. The CDR3 runs to 15 residues. The V and J ends lost 4 bases and 2 bases respectively, with 11 bases between them. The DNA for the CDR3 is TGCGCCAGCAGCCCCGGGGACTTCAACACCGGGGAGCTGTTTTTT. This codes for CASSPGDFNTGELFF.

The chain carries TRBV5-1 and TRBJ1-6; D gene ambiguous. V was trimmed by 4 bases and J by 4 bases, leaving 15 bases between them. CDR3 length: 16 residues. Per the germline V gene, CDR1 is SGHRS and CDR2 is YFSETQ. This CDR3 reads CASSSGERRYNSPLHF. As DNA, the CDR3 is TGCGCCAGCAGCAGTGGAGAGAGAAGATATAATTCACCCCTCCACTTT.

This clone was detected a few times. The chain employs TRBV28 and TRBJ1-1; the D gene is possibly TRBD1 (5 bases). The CDR3 has 15 residues. Trimming cost V 6 bases and J 0 bases, with 14 bases left between them. CDR1 is MDHEN, CDR2 SYDVKM, per germline. CDR3 residues: CASRLEGVVNTEAFF. The DNA for the CDR3 is TGTGCCAGCAGACTCGAAGGGGTGGTGAACACTGAAGCTTTCTTT.

This chain links TRBV30 with TRBJ2-7, with 12 bases identical to TRBD1. This CDR3 region has 14 residues. V lost 1 base, J lost 9 bases, and 7 bases stayed unmatched. Germline V gives CDR1 GTSNPN, CDR2 SVGIG (reference sequence). In DNA, the CDR3 is TGTGCCTGGAGTGGGGACAGGGGGCTCCTTAGGCAGTACTTC. The encoded protein is CAWSGDRGLLRQYF.

The V call is TRBV14, the J call TRBJ2-7; TRBD2 is a possible D gene (6 bases). Germline lookup yields CDR1 SGHDN and CDR2 FVKESK. The germline V and J ends were trimmed by 4 bases and 3 bases, with 13 bases remaining between them. This CDR3 has 14 amino acids. The CDR3 here is CASSPLGRSYEQYF. The DNA for the CDR3 is TGTGCCAGCAGCCCTTTGGGGAGGAGCTACGAGCAGTACTTC.

The rearrangement joins TRBV7-8 to TRBJ2-4; 7 bases map to TRBD1. J gave up 1 base and V 7 bases, and 4 bases lay outside the gene matches. Looked up from germline, CDR1 is SGHVS and CDR2 is FQNEAQ. The CDR3 has 14 residues. The CDR3 protein is CASTLDRAKNIQYF. Here the CDR3 DNA reads TGTGCCAGCACCTTGGACAGGGCCAAAAACATTCAGTACTTC.

On this clone: The junction differs from germline at one of its ends, possibly a read error. The rearrangement uses TRBV10-3 and TRBJ1-1; D uncertain. The CDR3 has 14 residues. Germline V CDR1 and CDR2: ENHRY, SYGVKD. The CDR3: CAISGMRVNTEAFF. In DNA, the CDR3 is TGTGCCATTAGTGGGATGCGGGTAAACACTGAAGCTTTCTTT.

V usage is TRBV27 and J usage is TRBJ1-1; D is uncertain. V shed 1 base and J shed 0 bases, with 9 bases lying between them. Germline V gene sequence: CDR1 MNHEY, CDR2 SMNVEV (reference sequence). The CDR3 consists of 15 residues. CDR3 sequence (DNA): TGTGCCAGCAGTTTATTACCCGGGATGAACACTGAAGCTTTCTTT. Its protein is CASSLLPGMNTEAFF.

The V gene is TRBV5-4, the J gene TRBJ2-1, with TRBD2 matching 16 bases. V dropped 8 bases and J dropped 4; count of bases not matched to a gene: 12. Germline assignment: CDR1 SGHNT and CDR2 YYREEE (reference sequence). The CDR3 length is 18 residues. The CDR3 bases are TGTGCCAGTCGAGCGGGGGGACTAGCGGGAGGGGAGTACAATGAGCAGTTCTTC. This translates into CASRAGGLAGGEYNEQFF.

Within the sample, this clone is medium-sized. The V gene is TRBV6-5, the J gene TRBJ2-7; tentatively, D is TRBD2 (5 bases). CDR1 is MNHEY, CDR2 SVGAGI, per germline. The CDR3 is made up of 14 amino acids. Between the trimmed V and J ends, which lost 2 bases and 3 bases, there was a span of 11 bases. CDR3 in DNA: TGTGCCAGCAGTTACGTCGGGAAGCACTACGAGCAGTACTTC. Protein sequence: CASSYVGKHYEQYF.

The chain is built from TRBV6-5 and TRBJ2-1; possibly TRBD2 for D (5 bases). Trimming took 10 bases from V and 0 from J, leaving 10 bases between them. Germline-derived CDR1 and CDR2 are MNHEY and SVGAGI. This CDR3 region has 13 residues. The CDR3 nucleotides read TGTGCCACGGGGTCGAGCTCCTACAATGAGCAGTTCTTC. Protein product: CATGSSSYNEQFF.

The chain has TRBV6-5 and TRBJ2-3, with 8 bases fitting TRBD2. Trimming cost V 11 bases and J 8 bases; bases outside gene matches: 15. The germline gives CDR1 MNHEY, CDR2 SVGAGI. The CDR3 totals 14 residues. CDR3 loop: CAASSPGGGSTQYF. The CDR3 DNA sequence: TGTGCCGCTTCCTCCCCGGGGGGGGGTAGTACGCAGTATTTT.

This chain links TRBV7-6 with TRBJ2-2, with D perhaps matching TRBD2 (6 bases). There are 16 residues in the CDR3. The V end lost 1 base, the J end lost 0 bases, and 9 bases lay between the germline ends. Germline loops: CDR1 SGHVS, CDR2 FNYEAQ. The CDR3 protein is CASSLELASNTGELFF. CDR3 sequence (DNA): TGTGCCAGCAGCTTAGAACTAGCCTCGAACACCGGGGAGCTGTTTTTT.

The chain carries TRBV19 and TRBJ2-4; the D gene is possibly TRBD2 (6 bases). The CDR3 contains 13 residues. Trimming removed 4 bases from V and 5 bases from J, with 9 bases in between. CDR1 and CDR2 from the germline V gene are LNHDA and SQIVND (reference sequence). Written as DNA, the CDR3 is TGTGCCAGTAGTACGAGGGAGGAAAACATTCAGTACTTC. Its translation is CASSTREENIQYF.

The genes are TRBV13 and TRBJ2-7; a weak D match, TRBD2 (6 bases). From germline, CDR1 is PRHDT and CDR2 FYEKMQ (reference sequence). This CDR3 has 15 amino acids. The ends were cut back, 5 bases at V and 0 bases at J, with 14 bases in the middle. This chain's CDR3 is CASSQEGSGSYEQYF. CDR3 coding DNA: TGTGCCAGCAGCCAGGAGGGGTCGGGCTCCTACGAGCAGTACTTC.

There are a few counts of this clone. J is TRBJ1-1 and V is TRBV19, with 7 bases aligning to TRBD1. The CDR3 has 14 residues. Germline CDR1 is LNHDA and CDR2 is SQIVND (reference sequence). V trimming: 5 bases; J trimming: 5 bases; junction bases outside the gene matches: 8. CDR3 in amino acids: CASSLQGWETEAFF. Written as DNA, the CDR3 is TGTGCCAGTAGTTTACAGGGGTGGGAAACTGAAGCTTTCTTT.

The V gene is TRBV4-1, the J gene TRBJ1-1; perhaps TRBD1 as D (5 bases). V lost 4 bases to trimming and J lost 4 bases, with 19 bases between them. Germline assignment: CDR1 MGHRA and CDR2 YSYEKL. The CDR3 spans 16 residues. CDR3 sequence reads: CASSPPAGTRSTEAFF. DNA for the CDR3: TGCGCCAGCAGCCCGCCGGCAGGGACCCGTAGCACTGAAGCTTTCTTT.

The chain links TRBV6-6 to TRBJ2-2; D remains ambiguous. Germline V CDR1 and CDR2: MNHNY, SVGAGI (reference sequence). The CDR3 sequence is 14 residues long. Trimming took 0 bases from V and 4 from J, leaving 6 bases between them. DNA for the CDR3: TGTGCCAGCAGTTACTCGTCGGGCACCGGGGAGCTGTTTTTT. It is translated as CASSYSSGTGELFF.

The genes are TRBV6-1 and TRBJ1-5; D is unresolved. V was trimmed by 2 bases and J by 0 bases, leaving 8 bases between them. The germline CDR1 and CDR2 sequences are MNHNS and SASEGT. The CDR3 sequence is 15 residues long. Here the CDR3 DNA reads TGTGCCAGCAGTGAAATGCACAATAGCAATCAGCCCCAGCATTTT. Amino acids: CASSEMHNSNQPQHF.

As concerns this clone: Sequence at one end of the junction differs from germline and may be a read error. The rearrangement uses TRBV27 and TRBJ1-5; 8 bases fit TRBD1. The CDR3 is 15 amino acids. Germline assignment: CDR1 MNHEY and CDR2 SMNVEV (reference sequence). The CDR3 is CANSLGQGSNQPQHF. CDR3 sequence (DNA): TGTGCCAACAGTCTAGGACAGGGCAGCAATCAGCCCCAGCATTTT.